These 14 T cell receptor beta chains originate from one sample sequenced in a study of tumor-infiltrating lymphocytes in oesophageal squamous cell carcinoma (dated by TCRdb to 2015 to 2016). Libraries were constructed by PCR. The sequencer was an Illumina HiSeq 2000. Using fastp at Q25 and MiXCR, TCRdb reprocessed the public reads and kept productive beta chains. Rows are combined by CDR3 protein, so each entry shows the most common genes and DNA. The sample table lists approximately 9,800 distinct CDR3 sequences, about 60% of them with a count of one. The top ten hold around 27% of the sample. Sequencing was performed on esophageal tumor tissue. The receptors derive from a female donor with esophageal squamous cell carcinoma.

This chain links TRBV7-8 with TRBJ2-5, with D tentatively TRBD1 (7 bases). CDR3 size: 17 residues. The V gene's germline CDR1 is SGHVS and CDR2 FQNEAQ. V gave up 1 base and J gave up 4 bases, with 19 bases separating them. CDR3 sequence (DNA): TGTGCCAGCAGCTTAGGGGCAGGGGGGAGATATGGAGAGACCCAGTACTTC. Translated: CASSLGAGGRYGETQYF.

This clonotype was counted only a few times. This chain links TRBV7-2 with TRBJ2-1; D unclear. Germline CDR1 and CDR2: SGHTA and FQGNSA. There are 16 residues in the CDR3. The V end was cut by 5 bases, the J end by 4 bases, with 18 bases between. CDR3 loop: CASSQVWSSRYNEQFF. In DNA, the CDR3 is TGTGCCAGCAGCCAGGTTTGGAGCTCACGGTACAATGAGCAGTTCTTC.

Note on this clonotype: Because it lacks the conserved phenylalanine or tryptophan at the end, this CDR3 is likely a read error. This chain joins TRBV23-1 and TRBJ2-4, with D unresolved. The DNA end is a closer match to TRBJ2-7, so the J assignment may be wrong. TRBV23-1 belongs to the ORF category, with a function that is uncertain. The CDR3 contains 12 residues. DNA of the CDR3: TGCGCCAGAGAATCCCGTTCCTACGAGCAGTACCTC. It codes for CARESRSYEQYL.

In its sample, this clonotype is large (0.1 to 1%). The chain uses TRBV10-3 and TRBJ2-3; the match to TRBD2 covers 7 bases. Unmatched junction bases numbered 6, after V lost 6 bases and J lost 6 bases. This CDR3 comprises 13 residues. Per the germline V gene, CDR1 is ENHRY and CDR2 is SYGVKD. Here the CDR3 reads CAISTSVLDTQYF. The CDR3 DNA is TGTGCCATCAGCACTAGCGTTTTGGATACGCAGTATTTT.

This clonotype was seen just once. The chain recombines TRBV6-8 with TRBJ2-5; D may be TRBD2 (6 bases). Near its end, the DNA agrees better with TRBJ2-7, so the J call may be wrong. Germline lookup yields CDR1 MNHGY and CDR2 SAAAGT. The CDR3 has 14 amino acids. CDR3 sequence reads: CASSTEGLSYEQYF. The CDR3 region has the DNA TGTGCCAGCAGCACCGAGGGACTCTCCTACGAGCAGTACTTC.

In this sample, this clonotype turned up once. The chain carries TRBV12-3 or TRBV12-4 and TRBJ2-1; the D gene is possibly TRBD2 (6 bases). The CDR3 length is 14 residues. V was cut by 6 bases and J by 0 bases, with 9 bases left in between. The chain's CDR3 is CASRDYSSYNEQFF. CDR3 sequence (DNA): TGTGCCAGCAGGGACTATAGCTCCTACAATGAGCAGTTCTTC.

Concerning this clonotype: No conserved phenylalanine or tryptophan is present at the end of the CDR3, so a read error is the likely explanation. The limits of the CDR3 on the DNA are not certain, so only TCRdb's listed CDR3 is given. V is TRBV4-3 and J is TRBJ2-2; whether TRBD2, the table's D call, matches the DNA was not checked. A total of 8 residues make up the CDR3, ends included. Germline lookup yields CDR1 LGHNA and CDR2 YSLEER. CDR3 sequence: CASSQGLA.

The CDR3 DNA follows: TGTGCCAGCAGCTTAATCACAGGGACCGGGGAGCTGTTTTTT. It is translated as CASSLITGTGELFF. The chain employs TRBV7-3 and TRBJ2-2, with D possibly TRBD1 on 6 matching bases. The ends were cut back, 1 base at V and 5 bases at J, with 8 bases in the middle. The CDR3 has 14 residues. Germline values: CDR1 SGHTA, CDR2 FQGTGA.

V and J are TRBV7-2 and TRBJ2-5; TRBD1 aligns across 7 bases. The end of the DNA aligns better with TRBJ2-7, so the J call may be wrong. From germline, CDR1 is SGHTA and CDR2 FQGNSA. The CDR3 is made up of 12 amino acids. The CDR3 sequence: CASSFGTAEQYF. The CDR3, as DNA: TGTGCCAGCAGCTTCGGGACAGCCGAGCAGTACTTC.

The V call is TRBV7-2, the J call TRBJ2-1; D is perhaps TRBD2 (6 bases). Matching the DNA end better, TRBJ2-7 makes the J call doubtful. Germline values: CDR1 SGHTA, CDR2 FQGNSA. This CDR3 comprises 14 residues. This CDR3 reads CASSTDYNSYEQYF. As DNA, the CDR3 is TGTGCCAGCAGCACGGACTATAATTCCTACGAGCAGTACTTC.

Note on this clonotype: A junction boundary mismatches the germline segment, possibly from a read error. This sequence joins TRBV7-6 and TRBJ2-1, with D perhaps TRBD1 or TRBD2 (5 bases each). Judging by the DNA end, TRBJ2-7 fits better; the J call may be wrong. This CDR3 has 13 amino acids. Germline CDR1 and CDR2: SGHVS and FNYEAQ. The DNA for the CDR3 is TGTGCTAGCAGCTTGGGGGACGGCTACGAGCAGTACTTC. Translation gives CASSLGDGYEQYF.

This clonotype came up a few times. The chain carries TRBV12-3 or TRBV12-4 and TRBJ2-3; D is possibly TRBD2 (5 bases). There are 18 residues in the CDR3. V was shortened by 3 bases and J by 4 bases, with 23 bases between the two germline ends. The CDR3 loop is CASSFFRWEWRQADTQYF. CDR3 DNA: TGTGCCAGCAGTTTCTTCCGGTGGGAATGGAGGCAGGCAGATACGCAGTATTTT.

CDR3 in amino acids: CASSYSTENEQFF. CDR3 DNA sequence: TGTGCCAGCAGTTATTCCACAGAAAATGAGCAGTTCTTC. The rearrangement links TRBV6-5 to TRBJ2-1; D ambiguous. V was pared by 3 bases and J by 7 bases, with 10 bases between. Germline V gene sequence: CDR1 MNHEY, CDR2 SVGAGI. The CDR3 is made up of 13 amino acids.

The chain uses TRBV7-6 and TRBJ1-1; D is uncertain. Per the germline V gene, CDR1 is SGHVS and CDR2 is FNYEAQ. V was trimmed by 7 bases and J by 0 bases, leaving 12 bases between them. The CDR3 totals 14 residues. Here the CDR3 reads CASKKEGLNTEAFF. The DNA for the CDR3 is TGTGCCAGCAAAAAGGAAGGATTGAACACTGAAGCTTTCTTT.